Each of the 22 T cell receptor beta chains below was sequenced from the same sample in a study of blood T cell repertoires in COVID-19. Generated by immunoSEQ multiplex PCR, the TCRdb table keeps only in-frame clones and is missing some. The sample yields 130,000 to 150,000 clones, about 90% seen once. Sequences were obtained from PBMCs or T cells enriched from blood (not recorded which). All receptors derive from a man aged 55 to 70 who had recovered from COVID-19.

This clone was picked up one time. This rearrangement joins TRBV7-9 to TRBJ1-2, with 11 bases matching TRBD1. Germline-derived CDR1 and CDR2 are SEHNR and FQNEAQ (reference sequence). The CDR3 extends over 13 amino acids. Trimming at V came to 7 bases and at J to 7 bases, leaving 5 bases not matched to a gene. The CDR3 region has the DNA TGTGCCAGCACCGGACAGGGGGCGGTTGGCTACACCTTC. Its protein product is CASTGQGAVGYTF.

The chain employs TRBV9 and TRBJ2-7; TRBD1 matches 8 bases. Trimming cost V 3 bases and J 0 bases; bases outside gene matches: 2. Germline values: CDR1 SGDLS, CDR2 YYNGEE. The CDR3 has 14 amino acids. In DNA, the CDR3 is TGTGCCAGCAGCGGAACAGGGGGCTCCTACGAGCAGTACTTC. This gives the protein CASSGTGGSYEQYF.

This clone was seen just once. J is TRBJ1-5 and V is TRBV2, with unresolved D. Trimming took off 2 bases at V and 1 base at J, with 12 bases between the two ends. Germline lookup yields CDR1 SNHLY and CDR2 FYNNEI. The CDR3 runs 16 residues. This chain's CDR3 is CASSEMRAKSNQPQHF. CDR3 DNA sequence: TGTGCCAGCAGTGAAATGAGGGCGAAAAGCAATCAGCCCCAGCATTTT.

In DNA form, the CDR3 reads TGTGCCAGCGAAGGACAGAACTCCTACGAGCAGTACTTC. Its translation is CASEGQNSYEQYF. The chain is built from TRBV28 and TRBJ2-7; D perhaps matches TRBD1 (6 bases). Trimming took 8 bases from V and 0 from J, leaving 11 bases between them. In germline, CDR1 is MDHEN, CDR2 SYDVKM. The CDR3 runs to 13 residues.

Written as DNA, the CDR3 is TGTGCCAGCAGTGTAACAGGGAGGCAGTTCTTC. It encodes CASSVTGRQFF. This rearrangement joins TRBV12-3 or TRBV12-4 to TRBJ2-1, with TRBD1 as a possible D gene (6 bases). This CDR3 region has 11 residues. V lost 5 bases, J lost 12 bases, and 11 bases lay in between.

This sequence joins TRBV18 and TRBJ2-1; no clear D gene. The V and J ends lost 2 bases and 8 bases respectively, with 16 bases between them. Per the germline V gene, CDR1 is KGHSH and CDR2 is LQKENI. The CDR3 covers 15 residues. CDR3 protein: CASSPSLPNAHEQFF. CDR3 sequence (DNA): TGTGCCAGCTCACCATCACTTCCTAACGCCCATGAGCAGTTCTTC.

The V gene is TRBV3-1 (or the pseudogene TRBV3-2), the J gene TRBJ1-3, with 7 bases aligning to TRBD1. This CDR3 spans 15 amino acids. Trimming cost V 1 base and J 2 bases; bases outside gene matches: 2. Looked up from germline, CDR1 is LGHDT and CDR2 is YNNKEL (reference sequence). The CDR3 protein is CASSQVGTAGNTIYF. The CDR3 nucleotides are TGTGCCAGCAGCCAAGTCGGGACAGCTGGAAACACCATATATTTT.

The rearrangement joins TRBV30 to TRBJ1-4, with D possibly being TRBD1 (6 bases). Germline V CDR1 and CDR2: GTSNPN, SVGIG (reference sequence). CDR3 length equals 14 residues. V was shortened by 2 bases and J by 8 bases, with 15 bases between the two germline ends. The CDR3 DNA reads TGTGCCTGGAGTAAGGCGGGGGCAAGGGAAAAACTGTTTTTT. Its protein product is CAWSKAGAREKLFF.

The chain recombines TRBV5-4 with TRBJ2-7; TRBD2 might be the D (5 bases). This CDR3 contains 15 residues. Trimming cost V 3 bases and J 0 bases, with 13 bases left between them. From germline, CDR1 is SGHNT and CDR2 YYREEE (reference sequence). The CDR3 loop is CASSSNPGISYEQYF. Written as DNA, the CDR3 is TGTGCCAGCAGCTCAAACCCGGGGATCTCCTACGAGCAGTACTTC.

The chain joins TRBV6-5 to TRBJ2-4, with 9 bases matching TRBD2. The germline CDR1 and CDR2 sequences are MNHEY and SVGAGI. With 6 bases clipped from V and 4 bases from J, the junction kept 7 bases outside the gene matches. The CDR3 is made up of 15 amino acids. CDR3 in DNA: TGTGCCAGCAGAACTTGGAGCGGGGGGAAAAACATTCAGTACTTC. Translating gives CASRTWSGGKNIQYF.

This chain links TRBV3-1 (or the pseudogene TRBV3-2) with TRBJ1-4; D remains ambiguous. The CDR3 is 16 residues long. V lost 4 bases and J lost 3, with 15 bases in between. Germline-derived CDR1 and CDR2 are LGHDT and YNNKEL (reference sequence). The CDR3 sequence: CASSLRAFGSNEKLFF. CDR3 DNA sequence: TGTGCCAGCAGCCTCCGAGCGTTTGGGTCTAATGAAAAACTGTTTTTT.

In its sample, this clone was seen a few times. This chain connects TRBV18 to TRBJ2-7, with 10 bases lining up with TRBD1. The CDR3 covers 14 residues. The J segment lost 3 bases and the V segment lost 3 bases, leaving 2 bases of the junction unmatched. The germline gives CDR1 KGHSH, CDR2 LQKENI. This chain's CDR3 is CASSPGTGDYEQYF. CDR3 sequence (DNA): TGTGCCAGCTCACCCGGGACAGGGGACTACGAGCAGTACTTC. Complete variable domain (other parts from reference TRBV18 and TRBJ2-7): NAGVMQNPRHLVRRRGQEARLRCSPMKGHSHVYWYRQLPEEGLKFMVYLQKENIIDESGMPKERFSAEFPKEGPSILRIQQVVRGDSAAYFCASSPGTGDYEQYFGPGTRLTVT.

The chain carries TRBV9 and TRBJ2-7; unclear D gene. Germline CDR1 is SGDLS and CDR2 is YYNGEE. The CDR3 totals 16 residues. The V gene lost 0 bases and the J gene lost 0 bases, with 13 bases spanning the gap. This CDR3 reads CASSVGIEPSSYEQYF. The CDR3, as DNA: TGTGCCAGCAGCGTAGGCATAGAACCGAGCTCCTACGAGCAGTACTTC.

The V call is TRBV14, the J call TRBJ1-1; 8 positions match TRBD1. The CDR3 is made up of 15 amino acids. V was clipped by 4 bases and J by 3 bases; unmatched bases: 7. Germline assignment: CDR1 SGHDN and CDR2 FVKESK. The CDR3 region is CASSPLDRAYTEAFF. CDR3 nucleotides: TGTGCCAGCAGCCCCCTGGACAGGGCCTACACTGAAGCTTTCTTT.

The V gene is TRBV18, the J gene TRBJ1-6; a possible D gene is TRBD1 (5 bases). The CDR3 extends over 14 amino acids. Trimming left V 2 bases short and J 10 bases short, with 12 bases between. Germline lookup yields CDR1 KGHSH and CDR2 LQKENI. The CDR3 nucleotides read TGTGCCAGCTCACCATGGAAGACAGACTCACCCCTCCACTTT. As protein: CASSPWKTDSPLHF.

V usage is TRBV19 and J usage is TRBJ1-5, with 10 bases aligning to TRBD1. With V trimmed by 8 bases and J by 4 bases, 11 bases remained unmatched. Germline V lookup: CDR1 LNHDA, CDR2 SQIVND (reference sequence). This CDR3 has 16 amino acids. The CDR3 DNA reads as TGTGCCAGTGACCGGGACAGGGGTGGTTCGAATCAGCCCCAGCATTTT. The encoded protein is CASDRDRGGSNQPQHF.

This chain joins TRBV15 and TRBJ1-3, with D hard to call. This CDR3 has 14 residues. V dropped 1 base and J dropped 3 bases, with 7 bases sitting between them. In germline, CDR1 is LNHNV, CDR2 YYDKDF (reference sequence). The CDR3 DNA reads TGTGCCACCAGCAGAGGCCTAGGTGGAAACACCATATATTTT. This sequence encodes CATSRGLGGNTIYF.

The CDR3 loop reads CASSSGTVSETQYF. The CDR3, as DNA: TGCGCCAGCAGCTCCGGGACAGTCTCAGAGACCCAGTACTTC. The J gene is TRBJ2-5, the V gene TRBV5-1, with 7 bases lining up with TRBD1. V shed 3 bases, J shed 4 bases, and the junction held 6 bases outside the gene matches. The V gene's germline CDR1 is SGHRS and CDR2 YFSETQ. The CDR3 extends over 14 amino acids. Drawing the rest from reference TRBV5-1 and TRBJ2-5, the complete variable domain is KAGVTQTPRYLIKTRGQQVTLSCSPISGHRSVSWYQQTPGQGLQFLFEYFSETQRNKGNFPGRFSGRQFSNSRSEMNVSTLELGDSALYLCASSSGTVSETQYFGPGTRLLVL.

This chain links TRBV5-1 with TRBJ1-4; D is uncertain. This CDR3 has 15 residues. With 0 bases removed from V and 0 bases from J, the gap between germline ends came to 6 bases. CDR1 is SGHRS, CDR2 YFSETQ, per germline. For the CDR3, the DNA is TGCGCCAGCAGCTTGGCCCCTGCAACTAATGAAAAACTGTTTTTT. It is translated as CASSLAPATNEKLFF.

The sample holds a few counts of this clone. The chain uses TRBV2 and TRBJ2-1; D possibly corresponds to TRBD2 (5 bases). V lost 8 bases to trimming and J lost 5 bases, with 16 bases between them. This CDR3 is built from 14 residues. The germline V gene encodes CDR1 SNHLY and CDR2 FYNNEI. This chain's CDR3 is CASERDEYNNEQFF. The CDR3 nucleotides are TGTGCCAGCGAACGGGATGAGTACAACAATGAGCAGTTCTTC.

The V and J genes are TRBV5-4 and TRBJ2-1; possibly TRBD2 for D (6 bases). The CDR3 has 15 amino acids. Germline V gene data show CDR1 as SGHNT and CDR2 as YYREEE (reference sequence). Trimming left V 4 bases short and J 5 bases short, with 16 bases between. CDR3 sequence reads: CASSARLGANNEQFF. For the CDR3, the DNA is TGTGCCAGCAGCGCCCGACTAGGGGCGAACAATGAGCAGTTCTTC.

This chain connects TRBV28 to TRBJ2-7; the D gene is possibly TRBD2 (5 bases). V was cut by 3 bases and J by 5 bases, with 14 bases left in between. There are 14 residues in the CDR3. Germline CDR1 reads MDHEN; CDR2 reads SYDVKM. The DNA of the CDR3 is TGTGCCAGCAGTTTGGCCCCCCGGGGAAACGAGCAGTACTTC. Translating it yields CASSLAPRGNEQYF.